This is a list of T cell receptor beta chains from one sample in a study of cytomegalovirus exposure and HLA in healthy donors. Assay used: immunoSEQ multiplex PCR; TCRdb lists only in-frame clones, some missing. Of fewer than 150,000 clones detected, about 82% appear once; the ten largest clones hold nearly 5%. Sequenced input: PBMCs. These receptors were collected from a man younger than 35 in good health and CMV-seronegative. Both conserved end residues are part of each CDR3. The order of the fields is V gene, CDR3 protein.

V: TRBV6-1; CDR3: CASSVSGGAVNEQFF
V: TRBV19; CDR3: CASSLRRMDTEAFF
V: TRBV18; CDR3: CASSPTSAYEQYF
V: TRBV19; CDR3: CASSRGYEQYF
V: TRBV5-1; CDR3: CASSLYWNTEAFF
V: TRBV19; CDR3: CASSTLEGSPTVREQYF
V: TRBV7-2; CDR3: CASSLRESYEQYF
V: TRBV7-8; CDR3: CASSEGLAGTSIFNEQFF
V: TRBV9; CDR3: CASSARGGLGEQYF
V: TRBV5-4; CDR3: CASSGGGGGGEQFF
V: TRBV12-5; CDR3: CASGLDSRNTEAFF
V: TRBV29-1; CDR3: CSVRDPTNEKLFF
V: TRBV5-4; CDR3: CASSTPLAGGHDEQYF
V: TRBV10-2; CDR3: CASSEGTGVSQETQYF
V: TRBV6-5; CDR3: CASSYGGQGAGGGYTF
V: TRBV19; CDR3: CATRQGRNQPQHF
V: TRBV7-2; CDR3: CASSINPGGLGTQYF
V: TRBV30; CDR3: CAFNAPGLAGGRGNEQFF
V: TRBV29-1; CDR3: CSVSQGATEAFF
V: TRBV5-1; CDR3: CASSLGSGVATDTQYF
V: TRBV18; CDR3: CASSPGTDQETQYF
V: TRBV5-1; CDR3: CASSLVGTGGGTEAFF
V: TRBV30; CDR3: CAWSVVRVGTEAFF
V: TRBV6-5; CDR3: CASTWGRVDTGELFF
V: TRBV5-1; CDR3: CASSLARWSYEQYF
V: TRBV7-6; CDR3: CASSLARSRKAFF
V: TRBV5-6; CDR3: CASSLGGTGSYEQYF
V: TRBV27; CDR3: CASSPQVSGNTIYF
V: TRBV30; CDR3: CAWGTRGTTNEKLFF
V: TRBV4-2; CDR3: CASRSGGMNTEAFF
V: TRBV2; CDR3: CASRSGGGRDTQYF
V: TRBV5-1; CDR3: CASSQNTGGDGGNTIYF
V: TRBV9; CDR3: CASSVGGGSQETQYF
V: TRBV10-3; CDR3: CATGTGGFYEQYF
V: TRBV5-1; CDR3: CASSLGGGNEAFF
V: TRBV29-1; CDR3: CSVLAGSSYNEQFF
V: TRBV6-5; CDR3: CASGRDTDTQYF
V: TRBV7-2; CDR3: CASSPTSGKSYNEQFF
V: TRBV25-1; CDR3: CASSPLQGVKLFF
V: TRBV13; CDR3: CASSPTGDGSGNTIYF
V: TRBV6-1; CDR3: CASSELTGNYNEQFF